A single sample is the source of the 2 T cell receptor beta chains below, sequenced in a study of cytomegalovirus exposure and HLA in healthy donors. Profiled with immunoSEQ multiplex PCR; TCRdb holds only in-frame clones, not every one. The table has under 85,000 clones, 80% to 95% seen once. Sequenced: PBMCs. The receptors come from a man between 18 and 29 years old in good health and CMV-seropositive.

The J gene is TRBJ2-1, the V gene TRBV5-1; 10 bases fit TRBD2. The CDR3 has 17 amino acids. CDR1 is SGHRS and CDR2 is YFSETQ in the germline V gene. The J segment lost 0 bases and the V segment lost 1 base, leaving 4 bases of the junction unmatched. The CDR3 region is CASSLSASGSSYNEQFF. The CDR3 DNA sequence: TGCGCCAGCAGCTTGTCGGCTAGCGGGAGCTCCTACAATGAGCAGTTCTTC.

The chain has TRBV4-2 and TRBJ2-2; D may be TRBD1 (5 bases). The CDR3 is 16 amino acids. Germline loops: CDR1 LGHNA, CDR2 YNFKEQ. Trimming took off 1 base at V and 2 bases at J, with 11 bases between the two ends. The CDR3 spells CASSQGVGENTGELFF. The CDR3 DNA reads TGTGCCAGCAGCCAAGGGGTAGGGGAAAACACCGGGGAGCTGTTTTTT.